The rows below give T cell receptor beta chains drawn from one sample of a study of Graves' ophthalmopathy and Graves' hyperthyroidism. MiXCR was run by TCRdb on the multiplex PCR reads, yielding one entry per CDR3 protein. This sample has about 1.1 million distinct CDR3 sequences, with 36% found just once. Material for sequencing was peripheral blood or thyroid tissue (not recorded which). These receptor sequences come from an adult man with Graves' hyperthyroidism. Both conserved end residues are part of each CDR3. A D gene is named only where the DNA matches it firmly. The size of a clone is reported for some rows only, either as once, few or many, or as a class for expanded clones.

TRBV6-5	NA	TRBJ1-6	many	TGTGCCAGCAGTTACTCGGTGAGATCACCCCTCCACTTT	CASSYSVRSPLHF
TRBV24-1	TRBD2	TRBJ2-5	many	TGTGCCACCAGTGATTCGACTAGCGGGGGGGGATCGGAGACCCAGTACTTC	CATSDSTSGGGSETQYF
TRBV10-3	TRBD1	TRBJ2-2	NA	TGTGCCATCAGTGAGTCGACGGGGACAGGGGTTACCGGGGAGCTGTTTTTT	CAISESTGTGVTGELFF
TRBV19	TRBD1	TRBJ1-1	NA	TGTGGAAGGACAGGTAGCACTGAAGCTTTCTTT	CGRTGSTEAFF
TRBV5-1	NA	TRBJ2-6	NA	TGCGCCAGCGCCAATCAGGGAAACTCTGGGGCCAACGTCCTGACTTTC	CASANQGNSGANVLTF
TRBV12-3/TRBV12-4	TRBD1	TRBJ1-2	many	TGTGCCAGCAGTCTACCGGGACAGGGGTTCTATGGCTACACCTTC	CASSLPGQGFYGYTF
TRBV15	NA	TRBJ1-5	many	TGTGCCACCAGCAGATCCCCTACCGGTCTGAGGTATCAGCCCCAGCATTTT	CATSRSPTGLRYQPQHF
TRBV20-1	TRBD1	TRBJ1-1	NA	TGCAGTGCTAGAGAGACAGGGGCTAACACTGAAGCTTTCTTT	CSARETGANTEAFF
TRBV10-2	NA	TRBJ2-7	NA	TGCGCCAGCAGTGCCAGCAATTTAACATCCTACGAGCAGTACTTC	CASSASNLTSYEQYF
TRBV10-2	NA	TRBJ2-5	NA	TGCGCCAGCAGTGAGTCCCATGCCCGCCAAGAGACCCAGTACTTC	CASSESHARQETQYF
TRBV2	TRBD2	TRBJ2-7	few	TGTGCCAGCAGTGTTTGGGAGGGGAGGGTGCCCAATGCCGCGGGCTACGAGCAGTACTTC	CASSVWEGRVPNAAGYEQYF
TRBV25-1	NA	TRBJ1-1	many	TGTGCCAGCAGTGAAGGACAGAGGGCTTTCTTT	CASSEGQRAFF
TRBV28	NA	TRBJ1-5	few	TGTGCCAGCAGTACACGGACATATGATCAGCCCCAGCATTTT	CASSTRTYDQPQHF
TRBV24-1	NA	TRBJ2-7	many	TGTGCCACCAGCTACGGACCTAGTTACGAGCAGTACTTC	CATSYGPSYEQYF
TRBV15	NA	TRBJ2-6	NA	TGTGCCACCAGCAGTGCCAGGGCTGGGGCCAACGTCCTGACTTTC	CATSSARAGANVLTF
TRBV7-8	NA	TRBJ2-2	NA	TGTGCCAGCAGTTTCGGCAATCCGGGGGAGCTGTTTTTT	CASSFGNPGELFF
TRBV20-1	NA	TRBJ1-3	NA	TGCAGTGCCAGCCTTAACCAGGGGACAGGAAACACCATATATTTT	CSASLNQGTGNTIYF
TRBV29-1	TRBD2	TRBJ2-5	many	TGCAGCGTTGGCCAAACACTAGCGTCTCAGGGGACCCAGTACTTC	CSVGQTLASQGTQYF
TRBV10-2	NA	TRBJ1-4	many	TGCGCCAGCAGAGAAGACAGCGGTTTGGAAAAACTGTTTTTT	CASREDSGLEKLFF
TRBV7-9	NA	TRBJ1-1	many	TGTGCCAGCTCCCGAACGAACACTGAAGCTTTCTTT	CASSRTNTEAFF
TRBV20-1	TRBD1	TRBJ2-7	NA	TGCAGTGCTGCCGGGACAGGGTACGAGCAGTGCTTC	CSAAGTGYEQCF
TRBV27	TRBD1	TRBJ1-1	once	TGTGCCAGCCTCCGGGACAGGGGGCTCCTGAACACTGAAGCTTTCTTT	CASLRDRGLLNTEAFF
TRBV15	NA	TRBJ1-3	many	TGTGCCACCAGCAAACGATCGACAAAGACTGGAAACACCATATATTTT	CATSKRSTKTGNTIYF
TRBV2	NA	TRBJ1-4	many	TGTGCCAGCAGCGGAACGCTTGGACGGAATGAAAAACTGTTTTTT	CASSGTLGRNEKLFF
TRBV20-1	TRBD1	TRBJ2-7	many	TGCAGTGCTACACATTTGGACAGGGCCTCTTTTCTCAATTACGAGCAGTACTTC	CSATHLDRASFLNYEQYF
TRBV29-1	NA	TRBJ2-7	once	TGCAGCGTTGAAGAATTGGGAGCAACTGAGCAGTACTTC	CSVEELGATEQYF
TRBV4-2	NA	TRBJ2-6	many	TGTGCCAGCCGCCTTGGACCTGGGGCCAACGTCCTGACTTTC	CASRLGPGANVLTF
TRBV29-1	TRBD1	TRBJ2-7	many	TGCAGCGTTGAAGGCGACAGGGCAGGGGGTGCCTACGAGCAGTACTTC	CSVEGDRAGGAYEQYF
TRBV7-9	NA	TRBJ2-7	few	TGTGCCAGCAGCCACACGGGGCTCTCCTACGAGCAGTACTTC	CASSHTGLSYEQYF
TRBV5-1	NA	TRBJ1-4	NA	TGCGCCAGCAGCGGGGGACAATATGCAACTAATGAAAAACTGTTTTTT	CASSGGQYATNEKLFF
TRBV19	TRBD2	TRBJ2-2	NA	TGTGCCAGTAGTAAGGTCTGGACTAGCGGTTTCACCGGGGAGCTGTTTTTT	CASSKVWTSGFTGELFF